This T cell receptor beta chain appears in the sequencing data of a study of blood T cells in healthy people across ages. Study-level background: Using template switching, researchers captured about one barcoded beta molecule for each two T cells. General study points: Donor CMV infection status was unknown, possibly confounding age-related changes in expanded clonotypes.

The CDR3 loop spans 13 amino acids. V trimming: 9 bases; J trimming: 2 bases; junction bases outside the gene matches: 6. From germline, CDR1 is SGDLS and CDR2 YYNGEE. A J-beta primer mix and a sample-barcoded 5' primer were used in a second PCR of roughly 7 to 12 cycles. Per sample, CDR3-containing paired-end reads numbered at least 2.5 million. TCRdb re-analysed the 5' RACE reads in MiXCR, keeping a single row per CDR3 protein. Of hundreds of thousands of distinct CDR3 sequences listed, 58% are singletons. This clonotype has a handful of counts. Its cognate antigen is unknown. The V and J genes are TRBV9 and TRBJ2-3, with 7 bases lining up with TRBD2. The sequence derives from a man aged 55 to 70 in good health. The specimen sequenced was blood. CDR3 DNA sequence: TGTGCCATTCCGACTAGCCCCACAGATACGCAGTATTTT. As protein: CAIPTSPTDTQYF.